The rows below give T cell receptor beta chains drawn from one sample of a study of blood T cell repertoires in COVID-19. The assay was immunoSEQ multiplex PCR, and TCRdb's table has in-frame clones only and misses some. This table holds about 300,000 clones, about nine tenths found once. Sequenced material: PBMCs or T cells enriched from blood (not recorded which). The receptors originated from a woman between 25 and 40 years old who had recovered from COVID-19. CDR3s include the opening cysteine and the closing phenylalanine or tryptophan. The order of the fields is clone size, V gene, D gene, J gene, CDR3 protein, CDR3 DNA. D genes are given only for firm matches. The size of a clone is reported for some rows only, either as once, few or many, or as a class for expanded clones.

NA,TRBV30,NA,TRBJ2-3,CASIPGGLGDTQYF,TGTGCCTCCATTCCGGGGGGCTTAGGAGATACGCAGTATTTT
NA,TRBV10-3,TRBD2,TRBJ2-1,CAISDTSGHYNEQFF,TGTGCCATCAGTGACACTAGCGGACATTACAATGAGCAGTTCTTC
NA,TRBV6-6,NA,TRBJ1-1,CASSVTGLVEAFF,TGTGCCAGCAGCGTCACAGGGCTTGTTGAAGCTTTCTTT
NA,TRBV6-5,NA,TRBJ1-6,CASSLGLTSYNSPLHF,TGTGCCAGCAGTTTGGGACTGACCTCCTATAATTCACCCCTCCACTTT
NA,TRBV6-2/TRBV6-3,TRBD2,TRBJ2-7,CASSPTSGRSYEQYF,TGTGCCAGCAGCCCGACTAGCGGGAGATCCTACGAGCAGTACTTC
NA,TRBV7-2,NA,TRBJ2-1,CASSKHDTYNEQFF,TGTGCCAGCAGCAAACATGACACTTACAATGAGCAGTTCTTC
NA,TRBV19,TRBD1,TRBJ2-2,CASSRQGDTGELFF,TGTGCCAGTAGCCGACAGGGGGACACCGGGGAGCTGTTTTTT
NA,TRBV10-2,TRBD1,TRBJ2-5,CASSGAWDRGRETQYF,TGCGCCAGCAGTGGGGCTTGGGACAGGGGGCGTGAGACCCAGTACTTC
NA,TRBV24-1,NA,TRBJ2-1,CATSGVSYNEQFF,TGTGCCACCAGTGGCGTCTCCTACAATGAGCAGTTCTTC
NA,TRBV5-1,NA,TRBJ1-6,CASSLGLTGNSPLHF,TGCGCCAGCAGCTTGGGGTTGACAGGAAATTCACCCCTCCACTTT
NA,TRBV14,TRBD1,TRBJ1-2,CASSQGTGNYGYTF,TGTGCCAGCAGCCAAGGGACAGGGAACTATGGCTACACCTTC
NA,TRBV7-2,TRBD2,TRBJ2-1,CASSPTPGLAPNNEQFF,TGTGCCAGCAGCCCAACCCCTGGACTAGCGCCAAACAATGAGCAGTTCTTC
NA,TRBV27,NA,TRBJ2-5,CGPETQYF,TGTGGGCCGGAGACCCAGTACTTC
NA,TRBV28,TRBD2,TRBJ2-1,CASSLVASGNNEQFF,TGTGCCAGCAGTTTAGTGGCTAGCGGGAACAATGAGCAGTTCTTC
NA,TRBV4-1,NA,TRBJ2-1,CASSQVLDGRRGNEQFF,TGCGCCAGCAGCCAAGTTCTCGACGGGAGAAGGGGAAATGAGCAGTTCTTC
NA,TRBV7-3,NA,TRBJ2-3,CASSGASTDTQYF,TGTGCCAGCAGTGGAGCCAGCACAGATACGCAGTATTTT
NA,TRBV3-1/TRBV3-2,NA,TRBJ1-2,CASSQVERTDHGYTF,TGTGCCAGCAGCCAAGTTGAGAGGACAGATCATGGCTACACCTTC
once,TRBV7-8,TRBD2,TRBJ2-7,CASSLVPTGGLTYEQYF,TGTGCCAGCAGCTTAGTACCGACGGGGGGACTCACCTACGAGCAGTACTTC
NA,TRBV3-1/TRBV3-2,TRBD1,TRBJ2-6,CASSFRDRGPSGANVLTF,TGTGCCAGCAGCTTCCGGGACAGGGGACCCTCTGGGGCCAACGTCCTGACTTTC
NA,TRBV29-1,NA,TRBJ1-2,CSVEAGVSRGYTF,TGCAGCGTTGAAGCCGGGGTTTCGAGGGGCTACACCTTC
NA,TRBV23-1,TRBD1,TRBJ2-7,CASTPGDREASYEQYF,TGCGCCAGCACGCCCGGGGACAGGGAGGCCTCCTACGAGCAGTACTTC
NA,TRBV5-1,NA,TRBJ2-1,CASSLEGGPYNEQFF,TGCGCCAGCAGCTTGGAGGGCGGGCCTTACAATGAGCAGTTCTTC
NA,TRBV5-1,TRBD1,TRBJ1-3,CASSLDDRGSGNTIYF,TGCGCCAGCAGCTTGGATGACAGGGGCTCTGGAAACACCATATATTTT
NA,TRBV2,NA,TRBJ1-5,CASSDGVQPQHF,TGTGCCAGCAGTGACGGGGTCCAGCCCCAGCATTTT
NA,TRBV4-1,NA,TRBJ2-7,CASSGGSTYEQYF,TGCGCCAGCAGCGGGGGCAGCACATACGAGCAGTACTTC
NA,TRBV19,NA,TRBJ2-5,CASSISGWETQYF,TGTGCCAGTAGTATCTCGGGATGGGAGACCCAGTACTTC
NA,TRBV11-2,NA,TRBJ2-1,CASSLEGGQYNEQFF,TGTGCCAGCAGCTTAGAGGGGGGACAGTACAATGAGCAGTTCTTC
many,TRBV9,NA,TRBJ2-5,CASSVDRNQGETQYF,TGTGCCAGCAGCGTAGACCGGAACCAGGGAGAGACCCAGTACTTC
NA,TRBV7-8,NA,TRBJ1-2,CASSLVSPQGTYGYTF,TGTGCCAGCAGCTTAGTCTCCCCACAGGGAACCTATGGCTACACCTTC
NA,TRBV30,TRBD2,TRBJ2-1,CAWRFPKSGSGVEQFF,TGTGCCTGGAGGTTCCCTAAAAGCGGGAGTGGGGTTGAGCAGTTCTTC
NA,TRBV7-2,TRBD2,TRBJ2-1,CASSSGTSGHNEQFF,TGTGCCAGCAGCTCCGGGACTAGCGGTCACAATGAGCAGTTCTTC
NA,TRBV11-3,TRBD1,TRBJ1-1,CASSSQGDTEAFF,TGTGCCAGCAGCTCCCAGGGGGACACTGAAGCTTTCTTT
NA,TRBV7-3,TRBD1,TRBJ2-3,CASSLVPRQGMKDTQYF,TGTGCCAGCAGCTTGGTACCGAGACAGGGCATGAAAGATACGCAGTATTTT
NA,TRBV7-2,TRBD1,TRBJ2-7,CASSPWTGLINEQYF,TGTGCCAGCAGCCCCTGGACAGGGCTAATAAACGAGCAGTACTTC
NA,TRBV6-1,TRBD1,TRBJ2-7,CASSDYSGTGGNEQYF,TGTGCCAGCAGTGACTACTCCGGGACAGGGGGTAACGAGCAGTACTTC
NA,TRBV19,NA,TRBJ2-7,CASSIVTGGAEQYF,TGTGCCAGTAGTATTGTCACAGGCGGGGCCGAGCAGTACTTC
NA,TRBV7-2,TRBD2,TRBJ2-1,CASSLARGLAGENEQFF,TGTGCCAGCAGCTTAGCGCGGGGACTAGCGGGAGAGAATGAGCAGTTCTTC